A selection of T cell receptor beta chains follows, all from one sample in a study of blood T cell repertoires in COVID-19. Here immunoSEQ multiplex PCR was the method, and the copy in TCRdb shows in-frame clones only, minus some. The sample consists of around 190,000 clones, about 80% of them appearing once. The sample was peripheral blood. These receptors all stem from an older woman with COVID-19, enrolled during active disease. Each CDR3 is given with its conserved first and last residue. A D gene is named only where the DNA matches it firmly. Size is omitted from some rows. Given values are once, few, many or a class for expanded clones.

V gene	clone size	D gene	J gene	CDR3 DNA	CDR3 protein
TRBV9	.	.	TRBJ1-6	TGTGCCAGCAGCGTATTTCAGGGAAATTCACCCCTCCACTTT	CASSVFQGNSPLHF
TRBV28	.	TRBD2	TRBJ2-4	TGTGCCAGCAGTCCTGTCCACCAAGCTAGCGGGAGATATCCGTCTACCCTAGCCAAAAACATTCAGTACTTC	CASSPVHQASGRYPSTLAKNIQYF
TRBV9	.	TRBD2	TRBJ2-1	TGTGCCAGTGCACGACTAGCGGACTCCTACAATGAGCAGTTCTTC	CASARLADSYNEQFF
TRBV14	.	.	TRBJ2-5	TGTGCCAGCAGCGCCAGACTTCCCTCGGCGGAGACCCAGTACTTC	CASSARLPSAETQYF
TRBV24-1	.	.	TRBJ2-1	TGTGCCTCCGCCGGGGGGCCTAATGAGCAGTTCTTC	CASAGGPNEQFF
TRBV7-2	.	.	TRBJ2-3	TGTGCCAGCAGCCTGGCAGGGCCGGCAGATACGCAGTATTTT	CASSLAGPADTQYF
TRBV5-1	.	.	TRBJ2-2	TGCGCCAGCAGCTTGGGCCTAGCGCTGTCCGGGGAGCTGTTTTTT	CASSLGLALSGELFF
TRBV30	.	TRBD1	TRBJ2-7	TGTGCCTGGGCGGACAGGGGGTGGGACGAGCAGTACTTC	CAWADRGWDEQYF
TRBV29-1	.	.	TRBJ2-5	TGCAGCGTTGAAGCACAGGGCGACTGGACCCAGTACTTC	CSVEAQGDWTQYF
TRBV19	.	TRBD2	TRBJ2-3	TGTGCCAGTAGTACCCGAGGGAGGGCGGGAGCAACAGATACGCAGTATTTT	CASSTRGRAGATDTQYF
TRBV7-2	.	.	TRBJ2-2	TGTGCCAGCAGCTTAGGAGGGATCCCCGGGGAGCTGTTTTTT	CASSLGGIPGELFF
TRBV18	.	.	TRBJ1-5	TGTGCCAGCTCTTTTAATAGCAATCAGCCCCAGCATTTT	CASSFNSNQPQHF
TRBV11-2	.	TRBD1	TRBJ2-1	TGTGCCAGCAGCTTTTCCATTCAGACAGGGGATTACAATGAGCAGTTCTTC	CASSFSIQTGDYNEQFF
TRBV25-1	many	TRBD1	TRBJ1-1	TGTGCCAGCAGTGAAGGGACAGGGGTGGCAGAAGCTTTCTTT	CASSEGTGVAEAFF
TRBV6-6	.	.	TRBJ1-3	TGTGCCAGCACTTTTAGGGGCTCTGGAAACACCATATATTTT	CASTFRGSGNTIYF
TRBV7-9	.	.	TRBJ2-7	TGTGCCAGCAGCTTCCCGGGGACATACGAGCAGTACTTC	CASSFPGTYEQYF
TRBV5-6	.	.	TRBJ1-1	TGTGCCAGCAGCTTCCCTCAGGGGAACACTGAAGCTTTCTTT	CASSFPQGNTEAFF
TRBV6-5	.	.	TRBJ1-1	TGTGCCAGCAGTTACTCCGGGACACGCCGAGCTTTCTTT	CASSYSGTRRAFF
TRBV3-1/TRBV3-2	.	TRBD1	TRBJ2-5	TGTGCCAGCAGCCAAAGGACAGGGAGGGAGACCCAGTACTTC	CASSQRTGRETQYF
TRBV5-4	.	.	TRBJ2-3	TGTGCCAGCAGGTCGGAGGATAGGGAACGGCAGTGGTATTTT	CASRSEDRERQWYF
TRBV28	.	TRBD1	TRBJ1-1	TGTGCCAGCAGGGGCCCGGGACAGGAGAACACTGAAGCTTTCTTT	CASRGPGQENTEAFF
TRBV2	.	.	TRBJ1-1	TGTGCCAGCAGTGAAAACATGAACACTGAAGCTTTCTTT	CASSENMNTEAFF